Listed here is a single T cell receptor beta chain. This clone was counted between two and nine times. Its antigen is still unknown. The sample holds no much larger clone one base away, and base qualities are not on file. Trimming leaves V shorter by 6 bases and J shorter by 4 bases, with the junction holding 9 bases beyond the gene matches. The CDR3 measures 15 amino acids from cysteine to phenylalanine. Here the CDR3 DNA is all that survives: 45 bases in frame from base 1. CDR1 and CDR2, looked up from the germline V gene, are MNHEY and SVGAGI. This sample was included in a study of beta chain features in type 1 diabetes (dated by TCRdb to 2017 to 2018). Study-level background: No differences in mean age, gender distribution, total cell number or subset yield were found between patients and healthy donors. A total of around 110,000,000 sorted cells were examined across all samples, and RNA yield correlated strongly with the number of cells per subset. In the study, recently diagnosed type 1 diabetes patients and matched healthy donors were compared on the TCRB repertoires of their sorted circulating CD4+ T cell subsets. Naive and central memory subsets were obtained from all 30 or so donors, but regulatory and stem cell-like memory subsets were isolated from only 8 patients and roughly 8 healthy donors.

The study at large found these results: Patients with type 1 diabetes made fewer insertions and deleted more nucleotides at VDJ recombination sites, implying thymic rearrangement abnormalities. A moderate but significant shortening of TCRB CDR3 length was observed in type 1 diabetes patients in all four CD4+ subsets. PCR may preferentially amplify shorter templates, but because patient and control samples were amplified and corrected together, any resulting skew would affect both groups equally. Because small numbers of individuals were included in the HLA sub-analyses, any influence of HLA type on TCRB rearrangement was left unresolved. Naive, central memory and regulatory TCRB repertoires appeared to be more alike among patients than among healthy donors. Because cDNA was sequenced instead of genomic DNA, highly expressing activated cells could be over-represented, though the groups showed no difference in activation or CD3 levels.

The entire amount of isolated RNA was reverse transcribed using the High Capacity cDNA Reverse Transcription Kit, so the sequenced TCRB transcripts were expressed ones. Deep immunoSEQ sequencing was applied to naive, central memory and regulatory T cell samples, giving an average of roughly 3.3 million total reads per sample. Sorted cells were lysed in RLT buffer and RNA was extracted with DNase-treated RNeasy Micro or Mini kits, depending on cell number. To prevent cross-contamination, each cell subset was processed individually, whereas patient and healthy donor samples were processed jointly. The immunoSEQ multiplex PCR was used to amplify TCRB sequences from cDNA, yielding 87-bp fragments that span the CDR3 region. Sequencing of the amplicons was done on the Illumina HiSeq platform. Concerning the study's data processing: Synthetic template baselines were used to correct PCR bias computationally, reads within Hamming distance 2 were collapsed, and singletons that could not be merged were discarded. Reads were aligned against IMGT to assign V, D and J genes, CDR3 length and insertions or deletions at six rearrangement sites. Within each subset, clonotype counts were normalized to sorted cell number, after which true diversity and Gini coefficients were computed with the tcR R package. The overlap coefficient, calculated on TCRB nucleotide sequences, was used to quantify repertoire sharing. As a proxy for the pre-selection repertoire, out-of-frame TCRB sequences from naive cells were analyzed. TCRdb retrieved this table from immuneACCESS and kept in-frame rearrangements only. Not all clones are present; in checked studies, unresolved V genes account for under half, and no reason is known for the remainder. From that table come the V and J calls and clone size; the DNA was used to work out D and trimming. The sample includes more than 300,000 clones, with roughly an eighth observed a single time. Under 0.02% of the sample comes from the top ten.

From each donor, a single peripheral blood sample of about 110 mL on average was drawn into heparinised tubes. Using a panel that included CD45RO, CCR7, CD25, CD127, CD95 and CD27, naive, central memory, regulatory and stem cell-like memory CD4+ T cells were sorted on a BD FACSAria II. Every sorted population had a purity above 95%. Right away, PBMCs were isolated by Lymphoprep density gradient centrifugation and were stained directly, with no culture step. To minimize batch effects, samples were stained and sorted in pairs, one healthy donor with one patient per experiment. This TCR was sampled from a man aged 18 to 35 in good health. The chain employs TRBV6-5 and TRBJ1-5, and TRBD1 aligns with 7 junction nucleotides. Sequencing input: naive CD4+ T cells from blood. The cell subset or site label for this specimen denotes: true naive CD4+ T cells. DNA sequence: TGTGCCAGCAGCCCCAGGGGGGCTAGGAATCAGCCCCAGCATTTT. The translation is CASSPRGARNQPQHF.